The 22 T cell receptor beta chains reported below all come from one sample, sequenced in a study of shared T cell receptors in the human thymus. Sequencing used immunoSEQ multiplex PCR; TCRdb keeps in-frame clones, though not all of them. The sample includes some 760,000 clones, approximately 85% of them seen just once. The same sample was also used in a study of human thymus T cells.

Sequencing was performed on thymocytes. The receptors here all came from a girl under three years old with a congenital heart defect.

The gene calls are TRBV7-8 and TRBJ2-3, with 7 nucleotides matching TRBD1. This CDR3 has 17 residues. The germline CDR1 and CDR2 sequences are SGHVS and FQNEAQ. With 5 bases clipped from V and 1 base from J, the junction kept 12 bases outside the gene matches. The CDR3 nucleotides are TGTGCCAGCAGCAGCGACAGGGAAGGGGAAGGCACAGATACGCAGTATTTT. It is translated as CASSSDREGEGTDTQYF.

This sequence joins TRBV7-9 and TRBJ2-2; 13 positions match TRBD2. Germline values: CDR1 SEHNR, CDR2 FQNEAQ (reference sequence). The ends lost 0 bases at V and 4 bases at J; junction bases unmatched: 8. The CDR3 covers 19 residues. DNA for the CDR3: TGTGCCAGCAGCTTAGCGCCGGGGGGACTAGCGGGGTTCACCGGGGAGCTGTTTTTT. Translation: CASSLAPGGLAGFTGELFF.

CDR3 sequence: CASSQTGNQPQHF. Written as DNA, the CDR3 is TGTGCCAGCAGCCAGACAGGCAATCAGCCCCAGCATTTT. This chain connects TRBV28 to TRBJ1-5, with TRBD1 as a possible D gene (5 bases). CDR3 length: 13 residues. Germline-derived CDR1 and CDR2 are MDHEN and SYDVKM. V lost 6 bases and J 2 bases, leaving 8 bases between the germline ends.

Only a few counts were recorded for this clone. The chain links TRBV5-5 to TRBJ2-6; the D gene is possibly TRBD1 (5 bases). With 2 bases removed from V and 0 bases from J, the gap between germline ends came to 15 bases. This CDR3 spans 18 amino acids. CDR1 is SGHKS and CDR2 is YYEKEE in the germline V gene (reference sequence). CDR3 nucleotide sequence: TGTGCCAGCAGCTTCAGGGCAGGGCCCCTCTCTGGGGCCAACGTCCTGACTTTC. Translated: CASSFRAGPLSGANVLTF.

The J gene is TRBJ1-4, the V gene TRBV7-9; D unclear. This CDR3 has 12 amino acids. CDR1 and CDR2 from the germline V gene are SEHNR and FQNEAQ (reference sequence). V was pared by 3 bases and J by 7 bases, with 6 bases between. CDR3 residues: CASSLGAEKLFF. The CDR3 DNA sequence: TGTGCCAGCAGCTTGGGAGCTGAAAAACTGTTTTTT.

The J gene is TRBJ1-1, the V gene TRBV11-3; the D is unclear. V was clipped by 5 bases and J by 6 bases, with 13 bases between them. The CDR3 runs to 13 residues. Germline V gene lookup returns CDR1 SGHNT and CDR2 YENEEA. The CDR3 sequence: CASSLDAGSEAFF. As DNA, the CDR3 is TGTGCCAGCAGCCTCGACGCCGGGTCTGAAGCTTTCTTT.

The chain carries TRBV6-5 and TRBJ2-7, with 7 bases fitting TRBD2. CDR1 and CDR2 (germline): MNHEY, SVGAGI. J was trimmed by 3 bases and V by 4 bases; bases with no gene match: 0. The CDR3 has 12 amino acids. For the CDR3, the DNA is TGTGCCAGCAGTTCGGGGGGCTACGAGCAGTACTTC. Residues: CASSSGGYEQYF.

The CDR3 bases are TGCAGCGTTGAACGGACACCAGGAACCGGGGGAGACGGGAGCTCCTACAATGAGCAGTTCTTC. This gives the protein CSVERTPGTGGDGSSYNEQFF. This sequence joins TRBV29-1 and TRBJ2-1, with D perhaps matching TRBD2 (6 bases). The CDR3 runs to 21 residues. Germline-derived CDR1 and CDR2 are SQVTM and ANQGSEA. Trimming cost V 2 bases and J 0 bases, with 29 bases left between them.

CDR3 in DNA: TGTGCCAGTAGTATAAGACAGGGGGTAAACAATGAGCAGTTCTTC. Translating gives CASSIRQGVNNEQFF. This chain uses TRBV19 with TRBJ2-1; 9 nucleotides align to TRBD1. The CDR3 runs to 15 residues. Germline CDR1 LNHDA, CDR2 SQIVND (reference sequence). The ends lost 2 bases at V and 5 bases at J; junction bases unmatched: 4.

This clone was recorded once. The chain combines TRBV28 with TRBJ1-6, with TRBD1 as a possible D gene (5 bases). V lost 4 bases, J lost 3 bases, and 16 bases lay in between. Germline lookup yields CDR1 MDHEN and CDR2 SYDVKM. The CDR3 totals 17 residues. The CDR3 protein is CASSSPGGVDYNSPLHF. The CDR3 coding sequence is TGTGCCAGCAGTTCCCCCGGGGGGGTCGACTATAATTCACCCCTCCACTTT.

The CDR3 DNA follows: TGTGCCAGCAGTCCAACCCTTTGGACAGTCCTACCTCTAATTCAGCCCCAGCATTTT. It translates to CASSPTLWTVLPLIQPQHF. The J gene is TRBJ1-5, the V gene TRBV28; weak D call: TRBD1 (6 bases). This CDR3 has 19 amino acids. V gave up 5 bases and J gave up 6 bases, with 29 bases separating them. Germline V lookup: CDR1 MDHEN, CDR2 SYDVKM.

This chain joins TRBV5-1 and TRBJ1-2, with D perhaps TRBD1 (6 bases). The V gene lost 4 bases and the J gene lost 4 bases, with 11 bases spanning the gap. CDR3 length: 13 amino acids. The germline V gene has CDR1 SGHRS and CDR2 YFSETQ. The CDR3 loop reads CASSITGFYGYTF. The DNA for the CDR3 is TGCGCCAGCAGCATCACAGGGTTCTATGGCTACACCTTC. Based on the CDR3 plus reference TRBV5-1 and TRBJ1-2, the full variable domain is KAGVTQTPRYLIKTRGQQVTLSCSPISGHRSVSWYQQTPGQGLQFLFEYFSETQRNKGNFPGRFSGRQFSNSRSEMNVSTLELGDSALYLCASSITGFYGYTFGSGTRLTVV.

The gene calls are TRBV12-5 and TRBJ2-3; a possible D gene is TRBD2 (7 bases). This CDR3 contains 16 residues. V shed 0 bases and J shed 3 bases, with 13 bases lying between them. CDR1 and CDR2 from the germline V gene are LGHNT and FRNRAP. CDR3 sequence reads: CASGLVRGGGTDTQYF. The CDR3 DNA reads TGTGCTAGTGGTTTGGTAAGGGGGGGCGGGACAGATACGCAGTATTTT.

This sequence joins TRBV28 and TRBJ1-3, with no clear D. Trimming pared 5 bases from V and 0 bases from J, leaving 14 bases between. Germline-derived CDR1 and CDR2 are MDHEN and SYDVKM. This CDR3 region has 16 residues. The CDR3 loop is CASSTPGSRSGNTIYF. The CDR3 nucleotides read TGTGCCAGCAGTACGCCCGGTTCGCGCTCTGGAAACACCATATATTTT.

DNA of the CDR3: TGTGCCACCAAATCTCACTCAAGCGACAGAAACACTGAAGCTTTCTTT. Residues: CATKSHSSDRNTEAFF. The chain carries TRBV5-6 and TRBJ1-1, with D maybe TRBD1 (5 bases). The CDR3 spans 16 residues. V was pared by 9 bases and J by 2 bases, with 23 bases between. CDR1 is SGHDT and CDR2 is YYEEEE in the germline V gene.

The chain recombines TRBV7-9 with TRBJ2-7; a weak D match, TRBD2 (5 bases). This CDR3 comprises 15 residues. Germline-derived CDR1 and CDR2 are SEHNR and FQNEAQ (reference sequence). Trimming shortened V by 5 bases and J by 1 base, and 15 bases separated the two germline ends. The CDR3 is CASSTRGQKSYEQYF. In nucleotides, the CDR3 is TGTGCCAGCAGCACTAGAGGCCAGAAATCCTACGAGCAGTACTTC.

The chain recombines TRBV18 with TRBJ2-6, with 12 bases fitting TRBD2. The CDR3 is 18 residues long. Germline V gene data show CDR1 as KGHSH and CDR2 as LQKENI. The J segment lost 0 bases and the V segment lost 2 bases, leaving 2 bases of the junction unmatched. CDR3 nucleotide sequence: TGTGCCAGCTCACCAGGGACTAGCGGGTTCTCTGGGGCCAACGTCCTGACTTTC. This codes for CASSPGTSGFSGANVLTF.

The J gene is TRBJ2-7, the V gene TRBV30, with 8 positions matching TRBD2. CDR1 GTSNPN and CDR2 SVGIG come from the germline V gene (reference sequence). The CDR3 is made up of 16 amino acids. V was clipped by 1 base and J by 2 bases; unmatched bases: 10. The CDR3 coding sequence is TGTGCCTGGAGTGGGTCGGGACTAGGGCTTCCCTACGAGCAGTACTTC. As protein: CAWSGSGLGLPYEQYF.

The genes are TRBV5-6 and TRBJ2-7; 8 positions agree with TRBD1. V lost 1 base and J lost 3; bases outside the gene matches: 9. The CDR3 spans 16 residues. Looked up from germline, CDR1 is SGHDT and CDR2 is YYEEEE. CDR3 region: CASSLRWTGRFYEQYF. CDR3 bases: TGTGCCAGCAGCTTGAGATGGACAGGGAGGTTCTACGAGCAGTACTTC.

The chain links TRBV5-1 to TRBJ2-7; TRBD1 might be the D (6 bases). Germline V lookup: CDR1 SGHRS, CDR2 YFSETQ. This CDR3 comprises 15 residues. V lost 0 bases to trimming and J lost 3 bases, with 13 bases between them. CDR3 in amino acids: CASSLEQGPRYEQYF. CDR3 bases: TGCGCCAGCAGCTTGGAACAGGGCCCCCGCTACGAGCAGTACTTC.

The chain is built from TRBV20-1 and TRBJ1-1, with TRBD1 as a possible D gene (5 bases). V was clipped by 7 bases and J by 2 bases, with 8 bases between them. Germline loops: CDR1 DFQATT, CDR2 SNEGSKA (reference sequence). The length of the CDR3 is 11 residues. The CDR3 nucleotides read TGCAGTGTGGGGCATAACACTGAAGCTTTCTTT. Its translation is CSVGHNTEAFF.

This chain uses TRBV6-1 with TRBJ1-2; no clear D gene. V lost 8 bases and J 4 bases, leaving 11 bases between the germline ends. This CDR3 spans 12 amino acids. Germline assignment: CDR1 MNHNS and CDR2 SASEGT. CDR3 coding DNA: TGTGCCAGCCGTTCGGAGGGCTATGGCTACACCTTC. Translated: CASRSEGYGYTF.